The 2 T cell receptor beta chains below all came from one sample that was sequenced in a study of shared clonotypes between healthy human individuals. Naive CD8 cells were CD45RO-negative, positively selected for CCR7, excluding terminally differentiated effector memory CD45RA+ cells. The table came from immunoSEQ multiplex PCR; TCRdb's copy has only in-frame clones and leaves some out. Of some 630,000 clones listed, 90% to 97% are singletons. Input material: naive CD8+ T cells sorted from blood. Receptors originate from a woman younger than 45 in good health.

The chain employs TRBV10-2 and TRBJ2-7, with D hard to call. The V gene's germline CDR1 is WSHSY and CDR2 SAAADI. CDR3 length equals 13 residues. V was cut by 3 bases and J by 2 bases, with 8 bases left in between. In DNA form, the CDR3 reads TGCGCCAGCAGTGATGGCCTCACCTACGAGCAGTACTTC. Translating gives CASSDGLTYEQYF.

Points on this clone: The sample contains more than one DNA sequence encoding this CDR3. The chain combines TRBV28 with TRBJ2-7; D not certain. Germline CDR1 and CDR2: MDHEN and SYDVKM. Trimming removed 2 bases at V and 4 bases at J, with 6 bases between. The CDR3 is 12 amino acids. The CDR3 reads CASSLPGYEQYF. DNA of the CDR3: TGTGCCAGCAGTTTACCGGGTTACGAGCAGTACTTC.